This T cell receptor (beta chain) is from a study of early T cells in non-severe SARS-CoV-2 infection. Study background: Unsorted whole-blood RNA was sequenced in bulk, leaving chains unpaired.

A few counts support this clonotype. V lost 6 bases and J lost 0, with 16 bases in between. CDR1 DFQATT and CDR2 SNEGSKA come from the germline V gene (reference sequence). The CDR3 is 15 residues long. One entry per CDR3 protein results from TCRdb running MiXCR on the 5' RACE reads. The table includes tens of thousands of distinct CDR3 sequences, around 8.9% detected once. The chain has TRBV20-1 and TRBJ2-3; D is possibly TRBD2 (5 bases). This TCR was sampled from an adult who was a healthcare worker with PCR-confirmed SARS-CoV-2 infection or an uninfected control (not recorded which). The sample comprised whole blood. CDR3 sequence (DNA): TGCAGTGCCGTGAAAGCGGTAGCTAGCACAGATACGCAGTATTTT. As protein: CSAVKAVASTDTQYF.